This TCR beta chain was obtained from a study of T cell responses to AZD1222 COVID-19 vaccine. Turning to the study itself: Second-dose timings of about 4 or about 12 weeks were pooled. General study findings and limits: The peak T cell response came first, and repertoires were sampled only after it. The CD4 TCRs associated with vaccination extended across spike and predominated at 160-218 and 743-854. Spike-specific TCR breadth rose after two AZD1222 doses, and depth rose as well.

The repertoire was sequenced with immunoSEQ multiplex PCR; TCRdb's copy has only in-frame clones and lacks some. The repertoire consists of 150,000 to 200,000 clones, with approximately 92% occurring once and the leading ten covering more than 9%. CDR3 size: 13 residues. Germline V CDR1 and CDR2: MNHEY, SMNVEV (reference sequence). Trimming took 7 bases from V and 4 from J; bases not matched to a gene: 4. About this clone itself: Its antigen is not known.

The specimen was peripheral blood, collected on day 0 of AZD1222 vaccination. The genes are TRBV27 and TRBJ1-2; 9 nucleotides match TRBD1. This TCR derives from an adult in good health. The chain's CDR3 is CASTWGQGYGYTF. The CDR3 bases are TGTGCCAGCACCTGGGGACAGGGCTATGGCTACACCTTC.